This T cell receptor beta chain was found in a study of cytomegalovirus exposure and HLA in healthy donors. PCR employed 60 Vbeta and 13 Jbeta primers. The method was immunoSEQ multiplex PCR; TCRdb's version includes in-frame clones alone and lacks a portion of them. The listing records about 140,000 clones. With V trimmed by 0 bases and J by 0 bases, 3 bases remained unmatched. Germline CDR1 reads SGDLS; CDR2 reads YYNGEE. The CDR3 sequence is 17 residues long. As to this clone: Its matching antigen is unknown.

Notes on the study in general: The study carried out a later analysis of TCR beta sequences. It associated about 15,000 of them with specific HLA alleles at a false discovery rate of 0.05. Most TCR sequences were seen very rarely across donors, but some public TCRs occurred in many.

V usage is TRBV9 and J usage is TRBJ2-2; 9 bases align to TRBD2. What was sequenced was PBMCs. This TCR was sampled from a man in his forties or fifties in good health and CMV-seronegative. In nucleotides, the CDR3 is TGTGCCAGCAGCGTAGCGGCTAGCGGGGCGAACACCGGGGAGCTGTTTTTT. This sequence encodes CASSVAASGANTGELFF.